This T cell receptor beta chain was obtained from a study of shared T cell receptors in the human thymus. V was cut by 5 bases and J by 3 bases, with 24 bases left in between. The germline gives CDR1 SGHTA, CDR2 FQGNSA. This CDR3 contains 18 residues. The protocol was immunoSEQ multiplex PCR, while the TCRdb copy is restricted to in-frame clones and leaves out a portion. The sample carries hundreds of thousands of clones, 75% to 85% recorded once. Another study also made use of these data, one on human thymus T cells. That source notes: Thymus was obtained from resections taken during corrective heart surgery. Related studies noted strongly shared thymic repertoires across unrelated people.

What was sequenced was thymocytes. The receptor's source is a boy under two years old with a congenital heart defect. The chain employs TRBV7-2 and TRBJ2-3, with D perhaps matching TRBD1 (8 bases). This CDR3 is CASSTPEDRDYRTDTQYF. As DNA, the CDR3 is TGTGCCAGCAGCACCCCCGAGGACAGGGACTACCGGACAGATACGCAGTATTTT. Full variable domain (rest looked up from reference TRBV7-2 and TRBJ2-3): GAGVSQSPSNKVTEKGKDVELRCDPISGHTALYWYRQSLGQGLEFLIYFQGNSAPDKSGLPSDRFSAERTGGSVSTLTIQRTQQEDSAVYLCASSTPEDRDYRTDTQYFGPGTRLTVL.